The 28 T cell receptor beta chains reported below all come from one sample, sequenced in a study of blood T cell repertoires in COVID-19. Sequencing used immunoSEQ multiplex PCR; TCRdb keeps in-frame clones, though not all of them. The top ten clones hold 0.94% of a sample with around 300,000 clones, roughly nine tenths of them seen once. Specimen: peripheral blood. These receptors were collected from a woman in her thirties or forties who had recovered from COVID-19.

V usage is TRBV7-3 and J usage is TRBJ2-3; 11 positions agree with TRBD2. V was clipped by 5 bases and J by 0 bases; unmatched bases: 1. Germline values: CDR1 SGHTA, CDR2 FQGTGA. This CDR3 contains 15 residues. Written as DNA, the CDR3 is TGTGCCAGCAGCCCTAGCGGGGGGAGCACAGATACGCAGTATTTT. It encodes CASSPSGGSTDTQYF.

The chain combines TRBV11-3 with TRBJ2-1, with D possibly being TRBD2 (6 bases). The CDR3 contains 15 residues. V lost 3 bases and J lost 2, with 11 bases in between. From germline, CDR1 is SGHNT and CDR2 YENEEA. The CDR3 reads CASSFGGGTYNEQFF. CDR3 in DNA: TGTGCCAGCAGCTTTGGGGGAGGCACCTACAATGAGCAGTTCTTC.

CDR3 amino acids: CASTQGSTEAFF. The CDR3 DNA is TGTGCCAGCACCCAGGGTTCGACTGAAGCTTTCTTT. The J gene is TRBJ1-1, the V gene TRBV2; the D gene is possibly TRBD1 (5 bases). Deletions cut 7 bases from V and 5 bases from J, with 11 bases between. Per the germline V gene, CDR1 is SNHLY and CDR2 is FYNNEI. The CDR3 length is 12 residues. Together with reference TRBV2 and TRBJ1-1, the CDR3 gives the full variable domain: EPEVTQTPSHQVTQMGQEVILRCVPISNHLYFYWYRQILGQKVEFLVSFYNNEISEKSEIFDDQFSVERPDGSNFTLKIRSTKLEDSAMYFCASTQGSTEAFFGQGTRLTVV.

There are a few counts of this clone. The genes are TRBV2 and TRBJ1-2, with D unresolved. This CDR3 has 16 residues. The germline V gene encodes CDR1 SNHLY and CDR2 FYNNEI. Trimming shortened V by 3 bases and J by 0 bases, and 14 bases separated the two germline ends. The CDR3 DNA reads TGTGCCAGCAGTGATGGGCAGGCTAATACTAACTATGGCTACACCTTC. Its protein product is CASSDGQANTNYGYTF.

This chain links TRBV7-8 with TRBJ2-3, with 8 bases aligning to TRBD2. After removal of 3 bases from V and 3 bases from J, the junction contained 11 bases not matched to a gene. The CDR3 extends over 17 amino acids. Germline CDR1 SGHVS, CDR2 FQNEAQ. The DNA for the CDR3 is TGTGCCAGCAGCTTTGGCGGGGGGACAAAAAGAACAGATACGCAGTATTTT. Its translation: CASSFGGGTKRTDTQYF.

In DNA form, the CDR3 reads TGCGCCAGCAGCCCCGGACCTAACCCAGACTCGGGAGTATGGACAGATACGCAGTATTTT. Amino acids: CASSPGPNPDSGVWTDTQYF. The rearrangement uses TRBV5-1 and TRBJ2-3; D might be TRBD2 (6 bases). The germline gives CDR1 SGHRS, CDR2 YFSETQ. V was clipped by 4 bases and J by 3 bases, with 30 bases between them. The CDR3 has 20 amino acids.

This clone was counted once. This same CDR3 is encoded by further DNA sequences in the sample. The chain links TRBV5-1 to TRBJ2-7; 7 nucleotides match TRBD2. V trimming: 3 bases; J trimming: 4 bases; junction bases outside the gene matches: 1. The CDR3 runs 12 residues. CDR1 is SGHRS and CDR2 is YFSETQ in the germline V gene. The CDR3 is CASSSSGYEQYF. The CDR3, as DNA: TGCGCCAGCAGCTCTAGCGGTTACGAGCAGTACTTC. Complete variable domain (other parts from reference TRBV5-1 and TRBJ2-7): KAGVTQTPRYLIKTRGQQVTLSCSPISGHRSVSWYQQTPGQGLQFLFEYFSETQRNKGNFPGRFSGRQFSNSRSEMNVSTLELGDSALYLCASSSSGYEQYFGPGTRLTVT.

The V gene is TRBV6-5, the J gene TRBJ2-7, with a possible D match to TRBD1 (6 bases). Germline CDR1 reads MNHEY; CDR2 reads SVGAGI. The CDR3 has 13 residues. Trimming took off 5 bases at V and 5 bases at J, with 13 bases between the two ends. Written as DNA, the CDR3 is TGTGCCAGCAGTCGAGGGGGAGTCCACGAGCAGTACTTC. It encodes CASSRGGVHEQYF.

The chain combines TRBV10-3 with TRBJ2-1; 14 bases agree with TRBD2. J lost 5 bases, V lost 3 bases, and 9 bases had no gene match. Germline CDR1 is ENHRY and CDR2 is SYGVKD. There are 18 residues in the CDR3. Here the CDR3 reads CAISEGGTSGSPNNEQFF. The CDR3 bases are TGTGCCATCAGTGAAGGGGGGACTAGCGGGAGTCCGAACAATGAGCAGTTCTTC.

CDR3 in amino acids: CASSPTTGTGTLEQYF. The CDR3 DNA sequence: TGCGCCAGCAGCCCCACAACCGGGACAGGGACCTTGGAGCAGTACTTC. The chain couples TRBV4-1 to TRBJ2-7, with 9 bases lining up with TRBD1. CDR1 MGHRA and CDR2 YSYEKL come from the germline V gene. The CDR3 is 16 residues long. V dropped 4 bases and J dropped 7; count of bases not matched to a gene: 14.

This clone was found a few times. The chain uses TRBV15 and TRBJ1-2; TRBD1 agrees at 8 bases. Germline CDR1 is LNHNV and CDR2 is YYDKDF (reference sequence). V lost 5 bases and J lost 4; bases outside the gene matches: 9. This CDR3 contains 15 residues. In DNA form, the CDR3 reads TGTGCCACCAGCGTAAGACAGGGGAATAGCTATGGCTACACCTTC. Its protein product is CATSVRQGNSYGYTF.

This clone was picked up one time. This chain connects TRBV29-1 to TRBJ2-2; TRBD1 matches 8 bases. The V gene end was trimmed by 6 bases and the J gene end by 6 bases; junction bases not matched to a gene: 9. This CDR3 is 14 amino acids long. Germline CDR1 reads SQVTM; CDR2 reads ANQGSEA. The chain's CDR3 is CSVGRTGTAGELFF. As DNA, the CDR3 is TGCAGCGTCGGAAGGACAGGGACGGCCGGGGAGCTGTTTTTT.

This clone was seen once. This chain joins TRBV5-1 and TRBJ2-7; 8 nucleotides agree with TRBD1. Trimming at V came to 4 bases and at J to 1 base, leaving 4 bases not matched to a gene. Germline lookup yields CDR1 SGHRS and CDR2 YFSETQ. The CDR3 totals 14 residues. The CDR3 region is CASSGGQVSYEQYF. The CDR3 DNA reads TGCGCCAGCAGCGGGGGACAGGTTTCCTACGAGCAGTACTTC.

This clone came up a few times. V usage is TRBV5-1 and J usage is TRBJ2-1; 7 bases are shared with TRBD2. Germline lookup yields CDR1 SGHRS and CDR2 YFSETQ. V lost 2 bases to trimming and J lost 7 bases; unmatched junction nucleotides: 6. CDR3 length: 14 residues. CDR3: CASSLSGNLNEQFF. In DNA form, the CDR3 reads TGCGCCAGCAGCTTAAGCGGGAACTTAAATGAGCAGTTCTTC.

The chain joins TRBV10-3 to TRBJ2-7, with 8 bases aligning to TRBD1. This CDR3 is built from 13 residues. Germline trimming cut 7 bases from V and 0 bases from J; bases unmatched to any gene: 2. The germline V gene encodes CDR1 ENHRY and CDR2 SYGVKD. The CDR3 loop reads CAITTGGSYEQYF. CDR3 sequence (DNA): TGTGCCATCACCACAGGGGGCTCCTACGAGCAGTACTTC.

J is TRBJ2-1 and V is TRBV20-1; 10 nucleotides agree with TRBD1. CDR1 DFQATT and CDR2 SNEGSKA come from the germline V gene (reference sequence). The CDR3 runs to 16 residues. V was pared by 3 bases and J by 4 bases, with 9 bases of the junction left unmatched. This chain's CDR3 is CSASDPGQGLYNEQFF. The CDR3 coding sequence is TGCAGTGCTAGTGACCCGGGACAGGGGCTATACAATGAGCAGTTCTTC.

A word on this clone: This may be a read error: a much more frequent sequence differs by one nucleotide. The CDR3 region is CASSSNSYEQYF. The CDR3 DNA reads as TGTGCCAGCAGTTCCAACTCCTACGAGCAGTACTTC. The chain recombines TRBV6-2 or TRBV6-3 with TRBJ2-7; D remains unclear. Trimming stripped 4 bases from V and 0 bases from J, with 4 bases between. CDR1 is MNHEY and CDR2 is SVGEGT in the germline V gene. The CDR3 runs 12 residues.

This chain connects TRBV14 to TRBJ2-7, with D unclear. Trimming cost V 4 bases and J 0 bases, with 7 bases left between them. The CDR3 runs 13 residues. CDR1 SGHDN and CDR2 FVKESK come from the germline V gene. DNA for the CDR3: TGTGCCAGCAGCCCCACATTCTCCTACGAGCAGTACTTC. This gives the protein CASSPTFSYEQYF.

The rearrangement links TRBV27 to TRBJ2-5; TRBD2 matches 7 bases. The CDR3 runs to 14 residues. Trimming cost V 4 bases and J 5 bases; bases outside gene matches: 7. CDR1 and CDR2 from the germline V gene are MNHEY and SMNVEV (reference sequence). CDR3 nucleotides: TGTGCCAGCAGTTCCATCACCGGGGGGGAGACCCAGTACTTC. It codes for CASSSITGGETQYF.

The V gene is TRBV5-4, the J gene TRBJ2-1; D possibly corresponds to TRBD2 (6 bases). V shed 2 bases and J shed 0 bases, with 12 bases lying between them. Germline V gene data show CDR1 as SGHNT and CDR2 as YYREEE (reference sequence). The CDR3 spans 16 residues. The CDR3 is CASSLGAGGSYNEQFF. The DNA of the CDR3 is TGTGCCAGCAGCTTAGGAGCGGGCGGCTCCTACAATGAGCAGTTCTTC.

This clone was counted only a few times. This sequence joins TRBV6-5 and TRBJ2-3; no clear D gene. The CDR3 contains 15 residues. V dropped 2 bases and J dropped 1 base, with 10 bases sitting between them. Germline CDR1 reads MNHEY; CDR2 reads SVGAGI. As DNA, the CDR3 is TGTGCCAGCAGTTACAGTGGGCCTCGCACAGATACGCAGTATTTT. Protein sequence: CASSYSGPRTDTQYF.

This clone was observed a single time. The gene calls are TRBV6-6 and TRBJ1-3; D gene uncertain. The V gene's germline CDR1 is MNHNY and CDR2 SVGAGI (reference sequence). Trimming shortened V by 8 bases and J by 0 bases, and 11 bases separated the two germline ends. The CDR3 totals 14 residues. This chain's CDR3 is CASESVLSGNTIYF. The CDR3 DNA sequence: TGTGCCAGCGAGAGCGTCCTCTCTGGAAACACCATATATTTT.

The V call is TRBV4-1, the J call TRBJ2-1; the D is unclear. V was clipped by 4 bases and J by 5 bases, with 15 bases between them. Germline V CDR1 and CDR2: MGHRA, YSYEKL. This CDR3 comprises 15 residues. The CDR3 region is CASSPLPGVDNEQFF. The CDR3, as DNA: TGCGCCAGCAGCCCCCTCCCGGGTGTCGACAATGAGCAGTTCTTC.

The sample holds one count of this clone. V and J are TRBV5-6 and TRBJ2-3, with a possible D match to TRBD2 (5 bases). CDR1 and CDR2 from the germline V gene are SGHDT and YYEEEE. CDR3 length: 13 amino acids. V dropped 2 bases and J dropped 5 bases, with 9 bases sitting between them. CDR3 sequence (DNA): TGTGCCAGCAGCTTTGCTGCGGGAGATACGCAGTATTTT. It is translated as CASSFAAGDTQYF.

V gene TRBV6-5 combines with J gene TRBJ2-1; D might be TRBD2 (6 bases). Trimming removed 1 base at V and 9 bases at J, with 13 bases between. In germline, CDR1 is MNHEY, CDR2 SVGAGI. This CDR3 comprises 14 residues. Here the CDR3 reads CASSYYRESGEQFF. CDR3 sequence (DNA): TGTGCCAGCAGTTACTACCGGGAGTCGGGTGAGCAGTTCTTC.

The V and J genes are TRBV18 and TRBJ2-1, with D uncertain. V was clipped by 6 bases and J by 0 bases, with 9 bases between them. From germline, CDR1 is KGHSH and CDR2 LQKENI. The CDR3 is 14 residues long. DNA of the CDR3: TGTGCCAGCTCGCTGGAGAGCTCCTACAATGAGCAGTTCTTC. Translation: CASSLESSYNEQFF. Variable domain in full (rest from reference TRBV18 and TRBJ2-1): NAGVMQNPRHLVRRRGQEARLRCSPMKGHSHVYWYRQLPEEGLKFMVYLQKENIIDESGMPKERFSAEFPKEGPSILRIQQVVRGDSAAYFCASSLESSYNEQFFGPGTRLTVL.

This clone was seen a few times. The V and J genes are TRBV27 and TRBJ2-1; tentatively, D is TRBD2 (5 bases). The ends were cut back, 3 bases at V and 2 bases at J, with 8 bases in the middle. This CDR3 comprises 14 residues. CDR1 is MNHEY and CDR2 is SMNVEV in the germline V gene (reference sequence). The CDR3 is CASSFLRAYNEQFF. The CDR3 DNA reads TGTGCCAGCAGTTTCTTGCGGGCCTACAATGAGCAGTTCTTC.

The CDR3 sequence is CASSLSVGRDTQYF. CDR3 in DNA: TGTGCCAGCAGTTTATCGGTCGGGAGAGATACGCAGTATTTT. This rearrangement joins TRBV27 to TRBJ2-3; D might be TRBD2 (6 bases). Trimming pared 0 bases from V and 5 bases from J, leaving 9 bases between. Germline V lookup: CDR1 MNHEY, CDR2 SMNVEV (reference sequence). The CDR3 is 14 residues long.